This passage covers 26 T cell receptor beta chains from one sample sequenced in a study of blood T cell repertoires in COVID-19 (dated by TCRdb to 2020 to 2022). The library was prepared using the immunoSEQ multiplex PCR assay. TCRdb's version of the immuneACCESS table is confined to in-frame rearrangements and falls short of the full clone set. An unresolved V gene accounts for under half of the shortfall where checked; the remainder is of unknown origin. This sample comprises 200,000 or so clones, about 94% of them detected only once. 0.8% to 1% of the sample belongs to the ten largest clones. The sequencing input was peripheral blood. The receptors derive from a man in his sixties with COVID-19, enrolled during active disease.

Written as DNA, the CDR3 is TGCAGCGTTACAGGGGGAACCTACGAGCAGTACTTC. Translating it yields CSVTGGTYEQYF. The genes are TRBV29-1 and TRBJ2-7, with TRBD1 matching 8 bases. The V segment lost 5 bases and the J segment 2 bases; nucleotides outside the gene matches: 2. Germline CDR1 reads SQVTM; CDR2 reads ANQGSEA. The CDR3 totals 12 residues.

This clone is a singleton in its sample. The J gene is TRBJ2-2, the V gene TRBV9; D may be TRBD2 (7 bases). V was trimmed by 7 bases and J by 2 bases, leaving 18 bases between them. The CDR3 is 16 residues long. Looked up from germline, CDR1 is SGDLS and CDR2 is YYNGEE. CDR3 protein: CASHRGGEPNTGELFF. The CDR3 DNA reads TGTGCCAGCCATAGAGGGGGGGAGCCTAACACCGGGGAGCTGTTTTTT. The variable domain in full, with the rest retrieved from reference TRBV9 and TRBJ2-2, is DSGVTQTPKHLITATGQRVTLRCSPRSGDLSVYWYQQSLDQGLQFLIQYYNGEERAKGNILERFSAQQFPDLHSELNLSSLELGDSALYFCASHRGGEPNTGELFFGEGSRLTVL.

The V and J genes are TRBV6-2 or TRBV6-3 and TRBJ2-1, with 13 bases identical to TRBD2. CDR1 MNHEY and CDR2 SVGEGT come from the germline V gene. This CDR3 has 15 amino acids. V lost 6 bases to trimming and J lost 10 bases; unmatched junction nucleotides: 9. The CDR3 spells CASSPSRTSGREQFF. As DNA, the CDR3 is TGTGCCAGCAGCCCCTCACGGACTAGCGGGAGAGAGCAGTTCTTC.

In nucleotides, the CDR3 is TGTGCCACCAGGTGGACTAGCGGGAGCGGCGAGCAGTACTTC. This translates into CATRWTSGSGEQYF. This chain connects TRBV24-1 to TRBJ2-7; 13 bases match TRBD2. V lost 7 bases, J lost 6 bases, and 5 bases stayed unmatched. Germline values: CDR1 KGHDR, CDR2 SFDVKD. The CDR3 runs to 14 residues.

The chain employs TRBV7-3 and TRBJ2-1; D uncertain. The CDR3 is made up of 11 amino acids. Germline assignment: CDR1 SGHTA and CDR2 FQGTGA. With 2 bases removed from V and 8 bases from J, the gap between germline ends came to 4 bases. The DNA for the CDR3 is TGTGCCAGCAGCTTACCGGATGAGCAGTTCTTC. Its translation: CASSLPDEQFF.

The CDR3 loop is CASAPGQGILGAEKLFF. The CDR3, as DNA: TGTGCCAGCGCTCCGGGACAGGGGATCCTAGGTGCTGAAAAACTGTTTTTT. This rearrangement joins TRBV19 to TRBJ1-4; TRBD1 agrees at 10 bases. Germline-derived CDR1 and CDR2 are LNHDA and SQIVND (reference sequence). This CDR3 has 17 residues. The junction had 17 bases not matched to a gene; V was cut back by 9 bases and J by 7 bases.

J is TRBJ1-2 and V is TRBV30, with 8 bases fitting TRBD1. The CDR3 runs 13 residues. Looked up from germline, CDR1 is GTSNPN and CDR2 is SVGIG (reference sequence). V was pared by 8 bases and J by 1 base, with 6 bases of the junction left unmatched. The CDR3 DNA is TGTGCCGGTGAGACAGGGGTTAACTATGGCTACACCTTC. It codes for CAGETGVNYGYTF.

The chain carries TRBV10-3 and TRBJ2-1, with TRBD2 identical over 11 bases. In germline, CDR1 is ENHRY, CDR2 SYGVKD. Unmatched junction bases numbered 7, after V lost 4 bases and J lost 5 bases. This CDR3 has 16 amino acids. CDR3 coding DNA: TGTGCCATCAGTGGACTAGCGGGGCCTGTGGACAATGAGCAGTTCTTC. Its protein product is CAISGLAGPVDNEQFF.

This clone was picked up one time. The chain recombines TRBV2 with TRBJ1-3, with 7 bases identical to TRBD1. The CDR3 is 16 amino acids. Germline V gives CDR1 SNHLY, CDR2 FYNNEI. The junction had 8 bases not matched to a gene; V was cut back by 5 bases and J by 1 base. CDR3: CASSRTQGTSGNTIYF. CDR3 coding DNA: TGTGCCAGCAGTCGAACACAGGGGACGTCTGGAAACACCATATATTTT.

The chain links TRBV14 to TRBJ2-1; TRBD2 aligns across 14 bases. Germline V gene sequence: CDR1 SGHDN, CDR2 FVKESK. This CDR3 region has 20 residues. The junction had 11 bases not matched to a gene; V was cut back by 4 bases and J by 0 bases. The CDR3 spells CASSRHPGLAGVISYNEQFF. The CDR3 coding sequence is TGTGCCAGCAGCCGCCACCCGGGACTAGCGGGAGTAATCTCCTACAATGAGCAGTTCTTC.

The chain links TRBV5-8 to TRBJ2-7; the D is unclear. This CDR3 has 12 amino acids. Germline V CDR1 and CDR2: SGHTS, YDEGEE. The V and J ends lost 1 base and 3 bases respectively, with 5 bases between them. The CDR3 reads CASSLNLYEQYF. CDR3 coding DNA: TGTGCCAGCAGCTTGAATCTCTACGAGCAGTACTTC.

This chain uses TRBV5-5 with TRBJ1-1; D gene unclear. CDR3 length: 15 amino acids. Between the trimmed V and J ends, which lost 3 bases and 1 base, there was a span of 13 bases. Per germline, CDR1 SGHKS and CDR2 YYEKEE (reference sequence). The DNA of the CDR3 is TGTGCCAGCAGCTCGGTGCTAGTCAGGAACACTGAAGCTTTCTTT. This sequence encodes CASSSVLVRNTEAFF.

The chain links TRBV3-1 (or the pseudogene TRBV3-2) to TRBJ1-2, with 7 bases aligning to TRBD1. This CDR3 is 12 amino acids long. J gave up 0 bases and V 10 bases, and 2 bases lay outside the gene matches. CDR1 is LGHDT, CDR2 YNNKEL, per germline (reference sequence). CDR3 nucleotides: TGTGCCACCACAGGGGCTAACTATGGCTACACCTTC. It translates to CATTGANYGYTF.

This chain links TRBV28 with TRBJ1-3; 7 nucleotides line up with TRBD1. CDR3 length: 16 amino acids. Germline V lookup: CDR1 MDHEN, CDR2 SYDVKM. Trimming cost V 4 bases and J 2 bases; bases outside gene matches: 8. CDR3 region: CASSSQSRGTGNTIYF. The CDR3 DNA sequence: TGTGCCAGCAGTTCTCAGTCCAGGGGGACTGGAAACACCATATATTTT.

The J gene is TRBJ1-1, the V gene TRBV28, with 8 bases matching TRBD1. The germline gives CDR1 MDHEN, CDR2 SYDVKM. With 6 bases clipped from V and 5 bases from J, the junction kept 8 bases outside the gene matches. The CDR3 is made up of 14 amino acids. The CDR3 sequence: CASRFQGAGTEAFF. CDR3 DNA sequence: TGTGCCAGCAGGTTCCAGGGGGCGGGGACTGAAGCTTTCTTT.

The V call is TRBV6-1, the J call TRBJ2-7; D not resolved. CDR1 MNHNS and CDR2 SASEGT come from the germline V gene. This CDR3 is 13 amino acids long. Between the trimmed V and J ends, which lost 10 bases and 2 bases, there was a span of 15 bases. The CDR3 region has the DNA TGTGCCATCTCGAGAGGCGGCCCCTACGAGCAGTACTTC. It translates to CAISRGGPYEQYF.

The chain couples TRBV6-6 to TRBJ2-3, with D perhaps matching TRBD2 (6 bases). V gave up 5 bases and J gave up 2 bases, with 11 bases separating them. The CDR3 has 14 residues. Germline V gene sequence: CDR1 MNHNY, CDR2 SVGAGI (reference sequence). DNA for the CDR3: TGTGCCAGCAGTATACTAGCTGACACAGATACGCAGTATTTT. This translates into CASSILADTDTQYF.

This clone has a single count. V and J are TRBV21-1 and TRBJ2-3; TRBD1, the table's D call, lacks a check against the DNA. TRBV21-1 is noted as a pseudogene. The CDR3 sequence is 16 residues long. CDR3 sequence reads: CASSSSRAGWGDTQYF. The CDR3 DNA follows: TGTGCCAGCAGCTCGAGCCGGGCAGGGTGGGGAGATACGCAGTATTTT.

The V call is TRBV27, the J call TRBJ2-1; possibly TRBD2 for D (6 bases). CDR1 and CDR2 (germline): MNHEY, SMNVEV (reference sequence). Trimming took off 3 bases at V and 9 bases at J, with 9 bases between the two ends. The CDR3 covers 12 residues. CDR3 sequence (DNA): TGTGCCAGCAGTTTCCGGCGGGGTGAGCAGTTCTTC. It specifies CASSFRRGEQFF.

The chain employs TRBV4-1 and TRBJ2-3; D may be TRBD2 (6 bases). The germline CDR1 and CDR2 sequences are MGHRA and YSYEKL. V gave up 3 bases and J gave up 8 bases, with 15 bases separating them. The CDR3 runs 14 residues. DNA for the CDR3: TGCGCCAGCAGCCATTCGGACTACCCCGGTACGCAGTATTTT. It codes for CASSHSDYPGTQYF.

The chain recombines TRBV4-2 with TRBJ1-5; 9 bases line up with TRBD1. Trimming removed 1 base from V and 6 bases from J; junction bases left unmatched: 1. Germline lookup yields CDR1 LGHNA and CDR2 YNFKEQ. The CDR3 has 14 amino acids. CDR3 DNA sequence: TGTGCCAGCAGCCAAGGGACAGGGGTTCAGCCCCAGCATTTT. Translating it yields CASSQGTGVQPQHF.

The chain combines TRBV7-9 with TRBJ1-5; TRBD1 aligns across 7 bases. CDR3 length equals 14 residues. J gave up 6 bases and V 5 bases, and 7 bases lay outside the gene matches. The germline V gene has CDR1 SEHNR and CDR2 FQNEAQ (reference sequence). As DNA, the CDR3 is TGTGCCAGCAGCCGGACAGGTTCGGGTCAGCCCCAGCATTTT. Its translation: CASSRTGSGQPQHF.

The rearrangement links TRBV3-1 (or the pseudogene TRBV3-2) to TRBJ2-1; 8 bases are shared with TRBD2. Germline CDR1 is LGHDT and CDR2 is YNNKEL (reference sequence). V gave up 1 base and J gave up 13 bases; unmatched junction bases: 15. There are 16 residues in the CDR3. The CDR3 protein is CASSQVMGVAGLHQFF. In DNA form, the CDR3 reads TGTGCCAGCAGCCAAGTCATGGGCGTAGCGGGATTACACCAGTTCTTC.

The chain joins TRBV27 to TRBJ2-7, with 8 bases aligning to TRBD1. This CDR3 region has 15 residues. Germline CDR1 reads MNHEY; CDR2 reads SMNVEV (reference sequence). V lost 6 bases to trimming and J lost 4 bases; unmatched junction nucleotides: 11. The CDR3 bases are TGTGCCAGCAGGCGCTCCGGGACAGGACAGTACGAGCAGTACTTC. It is translated as CASRRSGTGQYEQYF.

The CDR3 loop is CAIGREGSTDTQYF. The DNA of the CDR3 is TGTGCCATCGGCAGGGAGGGTAGTACAGATACGCAGTATTTT. This chain uses TRBV10-3 with TRBJ2-3; TRBD2 aligns across 7 bases. Germline CDR1 and CDR2: ENHRY and SYGVKD. The V gene end was trimmed by 8 bases and the J gene end by 3 bases; junction bases not matched to a gene: 8. This CDR3 contains 14 residues.

V and J are TRBV18 and TRBJ2-2; D gene ambiguous. V was trimmed by 2 bases and J by 4 bases, leaving 8 bases between them. The CDR3 has 14 amino acids. Germline-derived CDR1 and CDR2 are KGHSH and LQKENI. The DNA of the CDR3 is TGTGCCAGCTCACCAAGTTCGCGCACCGGGGAGCTGTTTTTT. This sequence encodes CASSPSSRTGELFF.